This T cell receptor beta chain was obtained from a study of lymphopenia after photon versus proton radiotherapy. V was cut by 3 bases and J by 3 bases, with 9 bases left in between. Germline CDR1 and CDR2: LNHDA and SQIVND (reference sequence). The CDR3 length is 14 residues. Measured with immunoSEQ multiplex PCR; TCRdb has only the in-frame clones, and not every one. The profile shows approximately 80,000 clones, around 83% of them singletons. The study's findings and limits: In patients who died, overall survival fell as post-nadir TCR diversity dropped more. Under photons, naive T cells and diversity fell while effector/memory populations rose. Post-nadir diversity loss with photons came from oligoclonal expansion, particularly CD8+ Temra cells.

A note on this clone: The antigen remains unidentified.

The sequences come from peripheral blood, collected from a patient treated with proton-based radiotherapy. The receptor comes from a man between 60 and 70 years old with pancreatic cancer. V is TRBV19 and J is TRBJ1-3; D not resolved. CDR3 residues: CASSIVGLGNTIYF. The DNA for the CDR3 is TGTGCCAGTAGTATCGTTGGGCTTGGAAACACCATATATTTT.